The sequence of this T cell receptor (beta chain) was determined in a study of blood T cell repertoires in COVID-19. Sequenced by immunoSEQ multiplex PCR; TCRdb stores in-frame clones only, minus some. This table holds approximately 110,000 clones, 85% found once. The clonotype was recovered from a human donor in a cohort sampled during active COVID-19. The sequenced sample consisted of peripheral blood.

Here the CDR3 reads CASSWTANYGYTF. CDR3 sequence (DNA): TGTGCCAGCAGTTGGACAGCCAACTATGGCTACACCTTC. This chain connects TRBV28 to TRBJ1-2; the D gene is possibly TRBD1 (6 bases). Trimming shortened V by 4 bases and J by 2 bases, and 8 bases separated the two germline ends. Germline CDR1 and CDR2: MDHEN and SYDVKM. The CDR3 totals 13 residues.